The TCR beta chain described here comes from a study of blood T cell repertoires in COVID-19. Per the study methods: Amplification with reference gene primers provided the estimates of nucleated cell counts. Using immunoSEQ multiplex PCR, the repertoire was profiled, and TCRdb retains in-frame clones only, with some absent. V, J and clone size were drawn from that table, and D and trimming were deduced from the DNA. The sample yields 65,000 to 75,000 clones, about 83% seen once. The sample holds one count of this clone. Sample: peripheral blood. This clonotype originated in a man older than 75 with acute or convalescent COVID-19.

The CDR3 region has the DNA TGCAGCGTTGCCCTGACTAGCGGGGTTGGGACCGGGGAGCTGTTTTTT. Its protein product is CSVALTSGVGTGELFF. The rearrangement links TRBV29-1 to TRBJ2-2; 11 nucleotides align to TRBD2. Trimming removed 4 bases from V and 5 bases from J; junction bases left unmatched: 9. The CDR3 is made up of 16 amino acids. Per germline, CDR1 SQVTM and CDR2 ANQGSEA.